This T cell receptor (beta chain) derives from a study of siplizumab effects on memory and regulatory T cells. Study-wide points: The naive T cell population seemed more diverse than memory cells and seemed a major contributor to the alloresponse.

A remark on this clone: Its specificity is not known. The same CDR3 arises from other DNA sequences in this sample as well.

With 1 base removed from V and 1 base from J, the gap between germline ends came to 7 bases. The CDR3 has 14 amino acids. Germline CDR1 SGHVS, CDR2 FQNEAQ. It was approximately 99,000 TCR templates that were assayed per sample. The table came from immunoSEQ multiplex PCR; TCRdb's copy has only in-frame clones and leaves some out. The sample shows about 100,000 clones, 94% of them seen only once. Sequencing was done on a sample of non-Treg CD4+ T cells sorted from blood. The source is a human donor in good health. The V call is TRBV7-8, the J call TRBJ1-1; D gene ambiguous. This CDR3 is CASSLVVANTEAFF. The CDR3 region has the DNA TGTGCCAGCAGCTTAGTGGTAGCGAACACTGAAGCTTTCTTT.